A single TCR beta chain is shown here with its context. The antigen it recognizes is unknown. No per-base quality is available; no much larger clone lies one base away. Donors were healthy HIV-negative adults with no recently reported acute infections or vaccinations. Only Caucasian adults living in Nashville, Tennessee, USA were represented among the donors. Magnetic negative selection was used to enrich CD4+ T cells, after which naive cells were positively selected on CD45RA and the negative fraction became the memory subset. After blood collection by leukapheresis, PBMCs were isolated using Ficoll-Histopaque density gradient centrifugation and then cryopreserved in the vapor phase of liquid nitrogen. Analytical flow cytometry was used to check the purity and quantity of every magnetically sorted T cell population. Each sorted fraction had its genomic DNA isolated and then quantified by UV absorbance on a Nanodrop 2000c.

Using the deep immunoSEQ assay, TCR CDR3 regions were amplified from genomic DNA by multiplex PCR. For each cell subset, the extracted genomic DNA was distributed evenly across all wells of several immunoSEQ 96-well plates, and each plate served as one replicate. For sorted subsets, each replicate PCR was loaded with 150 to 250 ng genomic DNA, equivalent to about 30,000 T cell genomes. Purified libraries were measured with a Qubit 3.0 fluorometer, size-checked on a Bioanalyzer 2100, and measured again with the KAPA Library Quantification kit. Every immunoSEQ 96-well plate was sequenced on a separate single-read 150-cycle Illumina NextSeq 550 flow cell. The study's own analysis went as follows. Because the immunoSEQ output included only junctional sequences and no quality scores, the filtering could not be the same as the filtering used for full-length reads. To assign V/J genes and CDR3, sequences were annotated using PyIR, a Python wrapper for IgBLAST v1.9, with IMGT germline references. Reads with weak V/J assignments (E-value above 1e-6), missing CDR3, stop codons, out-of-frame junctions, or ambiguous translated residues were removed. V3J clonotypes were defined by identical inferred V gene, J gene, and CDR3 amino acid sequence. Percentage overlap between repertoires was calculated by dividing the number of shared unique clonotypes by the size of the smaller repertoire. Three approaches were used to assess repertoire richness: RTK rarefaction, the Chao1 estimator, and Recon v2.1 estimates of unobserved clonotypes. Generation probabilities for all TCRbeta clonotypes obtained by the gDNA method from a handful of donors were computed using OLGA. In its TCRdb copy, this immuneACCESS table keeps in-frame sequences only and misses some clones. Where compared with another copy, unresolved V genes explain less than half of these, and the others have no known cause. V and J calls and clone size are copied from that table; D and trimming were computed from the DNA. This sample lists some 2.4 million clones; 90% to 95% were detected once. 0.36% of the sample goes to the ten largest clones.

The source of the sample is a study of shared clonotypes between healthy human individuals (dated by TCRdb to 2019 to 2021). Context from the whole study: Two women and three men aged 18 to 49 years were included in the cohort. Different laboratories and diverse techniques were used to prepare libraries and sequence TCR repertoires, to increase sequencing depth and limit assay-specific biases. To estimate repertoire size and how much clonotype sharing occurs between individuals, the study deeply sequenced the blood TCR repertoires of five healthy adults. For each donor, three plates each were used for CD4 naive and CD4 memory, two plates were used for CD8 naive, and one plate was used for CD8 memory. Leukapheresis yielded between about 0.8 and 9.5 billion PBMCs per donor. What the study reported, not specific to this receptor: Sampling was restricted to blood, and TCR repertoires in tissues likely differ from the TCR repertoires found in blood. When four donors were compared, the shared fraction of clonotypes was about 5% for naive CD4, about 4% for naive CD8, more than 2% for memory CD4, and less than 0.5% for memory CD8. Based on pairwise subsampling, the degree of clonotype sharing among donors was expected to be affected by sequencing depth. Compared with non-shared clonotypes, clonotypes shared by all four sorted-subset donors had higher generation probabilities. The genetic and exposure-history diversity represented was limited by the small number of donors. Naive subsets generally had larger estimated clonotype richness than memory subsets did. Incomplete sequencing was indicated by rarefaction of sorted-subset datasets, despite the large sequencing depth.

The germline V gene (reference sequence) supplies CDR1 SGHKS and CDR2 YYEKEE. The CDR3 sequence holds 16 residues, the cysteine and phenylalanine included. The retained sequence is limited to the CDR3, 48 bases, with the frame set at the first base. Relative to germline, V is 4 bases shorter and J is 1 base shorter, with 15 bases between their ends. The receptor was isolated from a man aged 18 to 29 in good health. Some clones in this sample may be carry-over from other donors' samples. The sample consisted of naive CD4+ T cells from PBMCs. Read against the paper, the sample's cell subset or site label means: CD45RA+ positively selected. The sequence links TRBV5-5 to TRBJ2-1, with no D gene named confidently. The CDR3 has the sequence CASSLGPPQSYNEQFF. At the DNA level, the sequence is TGTGCCAGCAGCCTAGGGCCTCCCCAATCCTACAATGAGCAGTTCTTC.